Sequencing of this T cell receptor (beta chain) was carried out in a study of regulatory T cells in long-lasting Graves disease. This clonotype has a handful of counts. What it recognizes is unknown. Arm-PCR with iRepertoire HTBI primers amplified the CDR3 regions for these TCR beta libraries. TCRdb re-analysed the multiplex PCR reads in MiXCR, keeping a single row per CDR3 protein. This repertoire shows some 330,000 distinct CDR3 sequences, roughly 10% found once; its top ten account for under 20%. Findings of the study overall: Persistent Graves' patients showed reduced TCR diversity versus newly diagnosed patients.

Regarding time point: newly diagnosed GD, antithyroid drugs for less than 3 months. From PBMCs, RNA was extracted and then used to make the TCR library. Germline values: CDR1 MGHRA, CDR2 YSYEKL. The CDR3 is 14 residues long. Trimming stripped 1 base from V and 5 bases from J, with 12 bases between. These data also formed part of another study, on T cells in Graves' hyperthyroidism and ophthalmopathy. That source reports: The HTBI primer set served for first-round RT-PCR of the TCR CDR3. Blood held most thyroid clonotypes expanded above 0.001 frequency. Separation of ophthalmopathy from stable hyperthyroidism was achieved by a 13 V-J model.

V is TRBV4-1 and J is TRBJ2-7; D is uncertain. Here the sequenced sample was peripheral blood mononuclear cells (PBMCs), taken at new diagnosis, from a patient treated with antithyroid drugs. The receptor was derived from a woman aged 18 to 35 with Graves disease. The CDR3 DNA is TGCGCCAGCAGCCAAGCCACTATGATCCACGAGCAGTACTTC. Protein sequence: CASSQATMIHEQYF.